This T cell receptor beta chain originates from a study of cytomegalovirus exposure and HLA in healthy donors. PCR used 60 Vbeta primers and 13 Jbeta primers. The assay was immunoSEQ multiplex PCR, and TCRdb's table has in-frame clones only and misses some. Of 310,000 or so clones listed, roughly 90% are singletons. The CDR3 totals 17 residues. V was cut by 0 bases and J by 0 bases, with 14 bases left in between. Germline V lookup: CDR1 MGHRA, CDR2 YSYEKL. The J gene is TRBJ2-5, the V gene TRBV4-1, with a possible D match to TRBD2 (6 bases). The receptor was isolated from a woman aged 18-35 years in good health and CMV-seronegative. Sequenced input: PBMCs. The CDR3 spells CASSQDRRGAYQETQYF. The CDR3, as DNA: TGCGCCAGCAGCCAAGATAGGCGGGGCGCGTACCAAGAGACCCAGTACTTC.